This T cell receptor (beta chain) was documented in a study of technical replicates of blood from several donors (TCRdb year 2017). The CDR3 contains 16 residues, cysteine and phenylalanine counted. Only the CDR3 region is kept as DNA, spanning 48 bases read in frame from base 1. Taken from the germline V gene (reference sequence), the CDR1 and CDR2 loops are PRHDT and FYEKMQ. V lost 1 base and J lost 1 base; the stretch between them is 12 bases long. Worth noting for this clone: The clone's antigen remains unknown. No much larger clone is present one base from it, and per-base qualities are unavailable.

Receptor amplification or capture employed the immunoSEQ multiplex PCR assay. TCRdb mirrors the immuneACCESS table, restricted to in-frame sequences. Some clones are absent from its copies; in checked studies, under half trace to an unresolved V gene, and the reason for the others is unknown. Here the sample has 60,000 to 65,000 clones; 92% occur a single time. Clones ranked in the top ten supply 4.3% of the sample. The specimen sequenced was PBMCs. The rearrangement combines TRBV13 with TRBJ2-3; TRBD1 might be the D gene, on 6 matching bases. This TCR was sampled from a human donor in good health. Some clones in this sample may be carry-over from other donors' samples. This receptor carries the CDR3 CASSLVGARGTDTQYF. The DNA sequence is TGTGCCAGCAGCTTAGTGGGGGCTCGGGGCACAGATACGCAGTATTTT. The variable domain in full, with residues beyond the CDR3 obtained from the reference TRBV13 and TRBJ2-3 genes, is AAGVIQSPRHLIKEKRETATLKCYPIPRHDTVYWYQQGPGQDPQFLISFYEKMQSDKGSIPDRFSAQQFSDYHSELNMSSLELGDSALYFCASSLVGARGTDTQYFGPGTRLTVL.